Shown below are 16 T cell receptor beta chains from a single sample sequenced in a study of blood T cell repertoires in COVID-19. Some clones are missing from TCRdb's copy, which holds only in-frame ones; the method was immunoSEQ multiplex PCR. The data show approximately 300,000 clones, about 92% seen once. The sequencing sample was made of PBMCs or T cells enriched from blood (not recorded which). The receptor set was obtained from a young woman who had recovered from COVID-19.

Remarks on this clone: The identical CDR3 is also encoded by other nucleotide sequences in the sample. This chain connects TRBV12-3 or TRBV12-4 to TRBJ1-6; D remains ambiguous. Trimming removed 1 base from V and 7 bases from J, with 5 bases in between. The CDR3 runs 13 residues. CDR3 in amino acids: CASSLGGNSPLHF. CDR3 bases: TGTGCCAGCAGTTTAGGCGGAAATTCACCCCTCCACTTT.

Concerning this clone itself: Other DNA sequences from this sample encode an identical CDR3 as well. The genes are TRBV24-1 and TRBJ2-7; D uncertain. The CDR3 loop spans 11 amino acids. V lost 4 bases to trimming and J lost 3 bases, with 3 bases between them. Germline lookup yields CDR1 KGHDR and CDR2 SFDVKD. CDR3 loop: CATSDHYEQYF. Here the CDR3 DNA reads TGTGCCACCAGTGACCACTACGAGCAGTACTTC.

The chain employs TRBV6-2 or TRBV6-3 and TRBJ2-4; tentatively, D is TRBD2 (5 bases). The CDR3 is 11 amino acids. Germline values: CDR1 MNHEY, CDR2 SVGEGT. With 6 bases removed from V and 8 bases from J, the gap between germline ends came to 8 bases. The CDR3 nucleotides read TGTGCCAGCAGCTCCGGGGACATTCAGTACTTC. It translates to CASSSGDIQYF.

This clone was counted once. The chain is built from TRBV5-1 and TRBJ1-6; 8 bases align to TRBD1. The V and J ends lost 4 bases and 6 bases, in that order; junction bases with no gene match: 6. Germline assignment: CDR1 SGHRS and CDR2 YFSETQ. The CDR3 contains 15 residues. The chain's CDR3 is CASSLEGQVNSPLHF. As DNA, the CDR3 is TGCGCCAGCAGCCTGGAGGGACAGGTTAATTCACCCCTCCACTTT. The variable domain in full, completed from reference TRBV5-1 and TRBJ1-6, reads KAGVTQTPRYLIKTRGQQVTLSCSPISGHRSVSWYQQTPGQGLQFLFEYFSETQRNKGNFPGRFSGRQFSNSRSEMNVSTLELGDSALYLCASSLEGQVNSPLHFGNGTRLTVT.

The chain carries TRBV7-8 and TRBJ2-7; TRBD2 agrees at 12 bases. Germline V lookup: CDR1 SGHVS, CDR2 FQNEAQ. V lost 2 bases, J lost 0 bases, and 11 bases stayed unmatched. The length of the CDR3 is 19 residues. The CDR3, as DNA: TGTGCCAGCAGCTTAAACGATAGGGCTAGCGGGGGGGCCTCCTACGAGCAGTACTTC. Translating gives CASSLNDRASGGASYEQYF.

The table lists this clone with a few counts. The chain combines TRBV30 with TRBJ2-7; D is perhaps TRBD2 (7 bases). V lost 1 base and J 6 bases, leaving 13 bases between the germline ends. The CDR3 has 13 amino acids. Germline V gene sequence: CDR1 GTSNPN, CDR2 SVGIG (reference sequence). CDR3 nucleotide sequence: TGTGCCTGGAGTGGTCTTGGGGGGGCCGAGCAGTACTTC. The encoded protein is CAWSGLGGAEQYF.

As regards this clone: Its ends do not fully match the called genes, so a read error is possible. The J gene is TRBJ2-7, the V gene TRBV18, with D unresolved. Germline CDR1 reads KGHSH; CDR2 reads LQKENI. The CDR3 is 13 amino acids. CDR3 protein: CASSPFDSHEQYF. The CDR3 DNA reads as TGTGCCAGCTCACCTTTCGACTCCCACGAGCAGTACTTC. Together with reference TRBV18 and TRBJ2-7, the CDR3 gives the full variable domain: NAGVMQNPRHLVRRRGQEARLRCSPMKGHSHVYWYRQLPEEGLKFMVYLQKENIIDESGMPKERFSAEFPKEGPSILRIQQVVRGDSAAYFCASSPFDSHEQYFGPGTRLTVT.

This chain uses TRBV9 with TRBJ1-1; the match to TRBD1 covers 8 bases. The CDR3 runs 14 residues. Trimming took 4 bases from V and 1 from J; bases not matched to a gene: 3. Looked up from germline, CDR1 is SGDLS and CDR2 is YYNGEE. The CDR3 DNA follows: TGTGCCAGCAGCCCAGGGACAGGGAACACTGAAGCTTTCTTT. Encoded protein: CASSPGTGNTEAFF.

The chain uses TRBV13 and TRBJ2-7, with a possible D match to TRBD1 (6 bases). Germline V gives CDR1 PRHDT, CDR2 FYEKMQ (reference sequence). The V and J ends lost 2 bases and 6 bases respectively, with 20 bases between them. The CDR3 is 16 residues long. The CDR3, as DNA: TGTGCCAGCAGCTTACCGGGACCGGGACAAGCCCTCGAGCAGTACTTC. As protein: CASSLPGPGQALEQYF.

This chain uses TRBV28 with TRBJ1-5; 8 bases map to TRBD1. V lost 2 bases and J lost 7; bases outside the gene matches: 7. The length of the CDR3 is 15 residues. The germline V gene encodes CDR1 MDHEN and CDR2 SYDVKM. The CDR3 loop reads CASSLPGTGQQPQHF. The DNA for the CDR3 is TGTGCCAGCAGTTTACCGGGGACAGGTCAACAGCCCCAGCATTTT.

V gene TRBV5-1 combines with J gene TRBJ1-6; TRBD1 aligns across 8 bases. CDR3 length: 15 amino acids. J gave up 7 bases and V 1 base, and 4 bases lay outside the gene matches. Germline loops: CDR1 SGHRS, CDR2 YFSETQ. CDR3 nucleotide sequence: TGCGCCAGCAGCTTGACGGGACAGGCGAATTCACCCCTCCACTTT. This encodes CASSLTGQANSPLHF.

The chain employs TRBV7-6 and TRBJ1-2; TRBD1 might be the D (6 bases). Germline V gives CDR1 SGHVS, CDR2 FNYEAQ. CDR3 length: 15 residues. V lost 5 bases, J lost 3 bases, and 16 bases lay in between. The CDR3 region is CASSPRQAMHYGYTF. In nucleotides, the CDR3 is TGTGCCAGCAGCCCGAGACAGGCTATGCACTATGGCTACACCTTC.

The rearrangement uses TRBV3-1 (or the pseudogene TRBV3-2) and TRBJ2-1; 9 bases align to TRBD1. Germline trimming cut 2 bases from V and 8 bases from J; bases unmatched to any gene: 4. Germline CDR1 is LGHDT and CDR2 is YNNKEL (reference sequence). The CDR3 loop spans 14 amino acids. CDR3 region: CASSQLQGAYEQFF. The CDR3 DNA sequence: TGTGCCAGCAGCCAACTACAGGGGGCATATGAGCAGTTCTTC.

The J gene is TRBJ2-5, the V gene TRBV24-1; 9 bases fit TRBD2. Germline-derived CDR1 and CDR2 are KGHDR and SFDVKD. The CDR3 is made up of 15 amino acids. The V gene end was trimmed by 0 bases and the J gene end by 5 bases; junction bases not matched to a gene: 3. CDR3 loop: CATSDLVRGGETQYF. In DNA, the CDR3 is TGTGCCACCAGTGATTTGGTGCGGGGGGGGGAGACCCAGTACTTC.

The chain combines TRBV19 with TRBJ2-5; 15 bases fit TRBD2. CDR1 is LNHDA, CDR2 SQIVND, per germline (reference sequence). The length of the CDR3 is 15 residues. The junction had 4 bases not matched to a gene; V was cut back by 6 bases and J by 5 bases. CDR3: CASRGLAGGPETQYF. CDR3 bases: TGTGCCAGTAGGGGACTAGCGGGGGGCCCGGAGACCCAGTACTTC. Supplemented by reference TRBV19 and TRBJ2-5, the full variable domain reads DGGITQSPKYLFRKEGQNVTLSCEQNLNHDAMYWYRQDPGQGLRLIYYSQIVNDFQKGDIAEGYSVSREKKESFPLTVTSAQKNPTAFYLCASRGLAGGPETQYFGPGTRLLVL.

This chain joins TRBV2 and TRBJ1-2; D remains ambiguous. V was pared by 0 bases and J by 0 bases, with 17 bases between. This CDR3 comprises 18 residues. Germline assignment: CDR1 SNHLY and CDR2 FYNNEI. CDR3: CASSEAEGDHFSNYGYTF. The CDR3 DNA reads TGTGCCAGCAGTGAAGCGGAGGGTGACCATTTTTCTAACTATGGCTACACCTTC.